These 27 T cell receptor beta chains share one sample of origin, sequenced in a study of tumor-infiltrating lymphocytes in primary liver carcinoma. Out of unsorted whole blood came the blood RNA, and germline DNA was extracted as well. With about 470 ng total RNA as template and a constant-region primer, TCR beta cDNA was made. Slightly modified ARM-PCR, run as three nested multiplex PCR rounds, produced the TCR beta libraries. The study ran its first two PCR rounds for around 9 cycles each, using TRBV1-TRBV30 forward primers and a C-beta reverse primer. Each CDR3 protein is one row after TCRdb ran MiXCR on the multiplex PCR reads. The table includes around 170,000 distinct CDR3 sequences, about 60% detected once. The sample was peripheral blood. These receptors were taken from a man in his forties or fifties with primary liver carcinoma and hepatitis B virus infection.

This clonotype has just a few counts. This rearrangement joins TRBV6-6 to TRBJ1-2, with TRBD1 as a possible D gene (5 bases). The V gene's germline CDR1 is MNHNY and CDR2 SVGAGI (reference sequence). Trimming shortened V by 10 bases and J by 4 bases, and 13 bases separated the two germline ends. The CDR3 has 12 amino acids. The CDR3 sequence is CATSRDIYGYTF. CDR3 in DNA: TGTGCCACCAGCAGGGATATCTATGGCTACACCTTC.

Points on this clonotype: At one of its ends the junction is not consistent with the germline gene, which may arise from a read error. The CDR3 is CASSLVSGGSRQETHYF. As DNA, the CDR3 is TGTGCCAGTAGCTTAGTCAGTGGGGGCAGTCGGCAAGAGACTCATTACTTC. This chain joins TRBV11-2 and TRBJ2-5; tentatively, D is TRBD1 (6 bases). This CDR3 has 17 residues. Germline CDR1 and CDR2: SGHAT and FQNNGV.

A note on this clonotype: The junction shows a germline mismatch at one end, possibly a read error. The chain links TRBV29-1 to TRBJ2-3; D gene ambiguous. The CDR3 sequence is 11 residues long. Germline CDR1 is SQVTM and CDR2 is ANQGSEA. DNA of the CDR3: TGCAGCATTGAAGCCTCAGATACGCAGTATTTT. Protein product: CSIEASDTQYF.

CDR3 DNA: TGTGCCAGCAGCCCCTCGGGATGTCTCCACAGTGAGCAGTTCTTC. Its translation is CASSPSGCLHSEQFF. This chain connects TRBV5-4 to TRBJ2-1, with D perhaps matching TRBD2 (5 bases). Trimming took 4 bases from V and 9 from J, leaving 20 bases between them. The germline gives CDR1 SGHNT, CDR2 YYREEE (reference sequence). The length of the CDR3 is 15 residues.

The chain carries TRBV10-3 and TRBJ1-4; TRBD1 agrees at 7 bases. The germline CDR1 and CDR2 sequences are ENHRY and SYGVKD. The length of the CDR3 is 14 residues. V dropped 11 bases and J dropped 7; count of bases not matched to a gene: 13. The CDR3 loop reads CASRAFPGGEKLFF. CDR3 nucleotides: TGTGCCTCGCGGGCCTTCCCAGGGGGTGAAAAACTGTTTTTT.

Note on this clonotype: The junction departs from the called germline gene at one end, perhaps through a read error. The chain joins TRBV11-2 to TRBJ2-7; 12 nucleotides match TRBD2. CDR1 is SGHAT, CDR2 FQNNGV, per germline. The CDR3 loop spans 15 amino acids. CDR3 residues: CASRPTSGRTYEQHF. The DNA of the CDR3 is TGTGCCAGCAGGCCTACTAGCGGGAGGACTTACGAGCAGCACTTC.

V usage is TRBV11-2 and J usage is TRBJ2-3; D gene ambiguous. The CDR3 runs 13 residues. Germline V gives CDR1 SGHAT, CDR2 FQNNGV. V was shortened by 9 bases and J by 6 bases, with 16 bases between the two germline ends. CDR3 nucleotides: TGTGCCAGGAGAAAACCCGGGTTGGATACGCAGTATTTT. Translated, it gives CARRKPGLDTQYF.

This clonotype has only a few counts. The chain combines TRBV6-6 with TRBJ2-1; TRBD2 matches at 14 bases. CDR3 length: 22 residues. The germline V gene encodes CDR1 MNHNY and CDR2 SVGAGI (reference sequence). The ends lost 11 bases at V and 0 bases at J; junction bases unmatched: 24. CDR3 nucleotide sequence: TGTGCCTCCTCAGGAAGGGTCACAAAGGGACTAGCGGGAGTAGGCTCCTACAATGAGCAGTTCTTC. Encoded protein: CASSGRVTKGLAGVGSYNEQFF.

Regarding this clonotype: A much larger clone sits a single nucleotide away, making a read error possible. The CDR3, as DNA: TGTGCCACCAGCTGGGGACATTCGAACACCGGGGAGCTGTTTTTT. Protein: CATSWGHSNTGELFF. The rearrangement joins TRBV11-3 to TRBJ2-2; a weak D match, TRBD1 (6 bases). Looked up from germline, CDR1 is SGHNT and CDR2 is YENEEA. The CDR3 spans 15 residues.

About this clonotype itself: Germline and junction disagree at one end, which may indicate a read error. The V call is TRBV4-2, the J call TRBJ2-1, with TRBD2 matching over 9 bases. This CDR3 is built from 17 residues. CDR1 and CDR2 (germline): LGHNA, YNFKEQ. CDR3 residues: CASSQESSGSMYNVQFF. The CDR3 coding sequence is TGCGCCAGCAGCCAAGAGAGTAGCGGGAGCATGTACAATGTGCAGTTCTTC.

As concerns this clonotype: A read error may be the cause here, since a much bigger clone is one base away. The genes are TRBV4-2 and TRBJ1-2, with a possible D match to TRBD1 (6 bases). Germline CDR1 is LGHNA and CDR2 is YNFKEQ. This CDR3 is built from 15 residues. Trimming cost V 0 bases and J 4 bases, with 12 bases left between them. CDR3 in amino acids: CASSQEGDMAYGYTF. DNA of the CDR3: TGTGCCAGCAGCCAAGAAGGGGACATGGCCTATGGCTACACCTTC.

Ten or more counts support this clonotype. V is TRBV11-2 and J is TRBJ2-3, with 9 bases lining up with TRBD2. The trim removed 4 bases at V and 1 base at J, leaving 9 bases unmatched. Germline CDR1 and CDR2: SGHAT and FQNNGV. The CDR3 totals 17 residues. The CDR3 here is CASSSYLIAGGTDTQYF. The CDR3 nucleotides read TGTGCCAGCAGCTCCTACCTGATAGCGGGAGGCACAGATACGCAGTATTTT. The full variable domain, rest sourced from reference TRBV11-2 and TRBJ2-3, is EAGVAQSPRYKIIEKRQSVAFWCNPISGHATLYWYQQILGQGPKLLIQFQNNGVVDDSQLPKDRFSAERLKGVDSTLKIQPAKLEDSAVYLCASSSYLIAGGTDTQYFGPGTRLTVL.

This clonotype was found once. Its ends do not fully match the called genes, so a read error is possible. The chain recombines TRBV6-5 with TRBJ2-5; 10 bases fit TRBD1. The CDR3 loop spans 15 amino acids. Germline V CDR1 and CDR2: MNHEY, SVGAGI. As DNA, the CDR3 is TGTGCCTGCAGCTCCGGGACAGGGGACGCAAAGACCCAGTACTTC. Its translation: CACSSGTGDAKTQYF.

In this sample, this clonotype turned up many times. V gene TRBV11-2 combines with J gene TRBJ2-1, with 14 bases matching TRBD2. The junction had 5 bases not matched to a gene; V was cut back by 4 bases and J by 9 bases. Germline CDR1 is SGHAT and CDR2 is FQNNGV. The CDR3 spans 15 residues. CDR3 protein: CASSSGLAGVGEQFF. As DNA, the CDR3 is TGTGCCAGCAGCTCGGGACTAGCGGGAGTGGGTGAGCAGTTCTTC.

In regard to this clonotype: This may arise from a read error, as a much more abundant clone is one base away. V is TRBV11-2 and J is TRBJ2-6; D unclear. The CDR3 is made up of 15 amino acids. Germline CDR1 is SGHAT and CDR2 is FQNNGV. The CDR3 coding sequence is TGTGCCAGCAGCTTAGTAGCAACTGGGGACAACGTCCTGACTTTC. Translated, it gives CASSLVATGDNVLTF.

This clonotype was detected ten times or more. This rearrangement joins TRBV11-1 to TRBJ2-1, with 7 bases that match TRBD1. Germline V gene lookup returns CDR1 SGHAT and CDR2 FQDESV (reference sequence). Unmatched junction bases numbered 6, after V lost 3 bases and J lost 4 bases. This CDR3 has 15 residues. In DNA, the CDR3 is TGTGCCAGCAGCTTGACGGGACAGATTTACAATGAGCAGTTCTTC. Translating gives CASSLTGQIYNEQFF.

This clonotype has only a few counts. This may arise from a read error, as a much more abundant clone is one base away. The V and J genes are TRBV11-2 and TRBJ2-5; no reliable D call. CDR1 and CDR2 from the germline V gene are SGHAT and FQNNGV. CDR3 length equals 13 residues. This chain's CDR3 is CVSSSPVGETQYF. The CDR3 region has the DNA TGTGTCAGCAGCTCGCCGGTTGGGGAGACCCAGTACTTC.

The chain links TRBV12-3 or TRBV12-4 to TRBJ2-5; D gene ambiguous. CDR3 length equals 13 residues. Trimming took off 6 bases at V and 4 bases at J, with 12 bases between the two ends. The CDR3 DNA reads as TGTGCCAGCAGCACAACACGGTTAGAGACCCAGTACTTC. This gives the protein CASSTTRLETQYF.

The chain couples TRBV12-3 or TRBV12-4 to TRBJ1-2; 7 positions agree with TRBD1. J was trimmed by 9 bases and V by 5 bases; bases with no gene match: 9. The CDR3 is made up of 13 amino acids. CDR3 sequence (DNA): TGTGCCAGCAGTCTAACAGGGGCACTAAGCTACACCTTC. Translation gives CASSLTGALSYTF.

Regarding this clonotype: The conserved final phenylalanine or tryptophan is absent from the CDR3, which likely points to a read error. V and J are TRBV11-2 and TRBJ2-5; a possible D gene is TRBD1 (6 bases). The CDR3 is made up of 15 amino acids. The germline V gene encodes CDR1 SGHAT and CDR2 FQNNGV. Written as DNA, the CDR3 is TGTGCCAGCAGCCCAGACCGGGACACCCAAGGGACCCAGTACCTC. It specifies CASSPDRDTQGTQYL.

This rearrangement joins TRBV6-1 to TRBJ2-1; 13 bases agree with TRBD2. V was pared by 7 bases and J by 5 bases, with 8 bases of the junction left unmatched. The length of the CDR3 is 16 residues. The germline gives CDR1 MNHNS, CDR2 SASEGT. The CDR3 loop reads CASIPQGLAGHNEQFF. The CDR3 nucleotides read TGTGCCAGCATCCCACAGGGACTAGCGGGACACAATGAGCAGTTCTTC.

In this sample, this clonotype turned up many times. The chain uses TRBV29-1 and TRBJ2-3; 9 bases line up with TRBD1. The CDR3 has 14 residues. Germline loops: CDR1 SQVTM, CDR2 ANQGSEA. Trimming removed 5 bases from V and 3 bases from J; junction bases left unmatched: 6. CDR3 residues: CSVKHGQGTDTQYF. The CDR3 region has the DNA TGCAGCGTTAAACACGGACAGGGGACAGATACGCAGTATTTT.

A remark on this clonotype: At one end, the junction sequence differs from germline, possibly due to a read error. The J gene is TRBJ1-5, the V gene TRBV5-6, with 8 bases matching TRBD1. The germline CDR1 and CDR2 sequences are SGHDT and YYEEEE. CDR3 size: 18 residues. CDR3 residues: CASSRAGTGAINNQPKHF. The CDR3 DNA reads as TGTGCCAGCAGCCGCGCCGGGACAGGCGCTATTAACAATCAGCCCAAGCATTTT.

As for this clonotype: A read error is likely, as this CDR3 ends without the conserved phenylalanine or tryptophan. This sequence joins TRBV11-1 and TRBJ2-7; D is uncertain. This CDR3 region has 15 residues. Germline V gives CDR1 SGHAT, CDR2 FQDESV (reference sequence). CDR3 DNA: TGTACCAGCAGCTTTGAGGCGACCGTGTCCTACGAGCAGTACTTA. This codes for CTSSFEATVSYEQYL.

This clonotype was observed a handful of times. The CDR3 loop reads CASSYTLAGTDTQYF. As DNA, the CDR3 is TGTGCCAGCAGTTACACCCTAGCGGGCACAGATACGCAGTATTTT. The V and J genes are TRBV6-5 and TRBJ2-3, with 7 bases fitting TRBD2. The V gene's germline CDR1 is MNHEY and CDR2 SVGAGI. The CDR3 contains 15 residues. V lost 2 bases, J lost 1 base, and 3 bases stayed unmatched.

In this sample, this clonotype turned up a few times. A junction end diverges from the germline sequence, so it may reflect a read error. The chain links TRBV12-3 or TRBV12-4 to TRBJ1-1; D remains ambiguous. The CDR3 is made up of 14 amino acids. The CDR3 is CASSLFQENTEAFF. The CDR3 DNA reads as TGTGCCAGCAGTTTATTTCAAGAGAACACTGAGGCTTTCTTT.

This clonotype occurred a few times. The chain employs TRBV12-3 or TRBV12-4 and TRBJ2-5, with 7 nucleotides matching TRBD1. J lost 4 bases, V lost 3 bases, and 14 bases had no gene match. The CDR3 spans 17 residues. CDR3 DNA: TGTGCCAGCAGTTTGGCCCTTGCAGGGGGAGTACGAGAGACCCAGTACTTC. Translated, it gives CASSLALAGGVRETQYF.